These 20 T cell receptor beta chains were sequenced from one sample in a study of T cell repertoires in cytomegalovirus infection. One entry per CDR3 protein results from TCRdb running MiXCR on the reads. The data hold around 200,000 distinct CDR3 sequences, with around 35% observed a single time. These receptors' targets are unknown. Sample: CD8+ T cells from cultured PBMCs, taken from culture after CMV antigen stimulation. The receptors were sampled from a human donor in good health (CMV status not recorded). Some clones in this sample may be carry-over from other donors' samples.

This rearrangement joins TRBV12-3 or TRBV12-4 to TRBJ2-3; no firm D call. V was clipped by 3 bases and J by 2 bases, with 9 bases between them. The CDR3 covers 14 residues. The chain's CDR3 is CASSFGSVTDTQYF. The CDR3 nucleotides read TGTGCCAGCAGTTTCGGGTCCGTCACAGATACGCAGTATTTT.

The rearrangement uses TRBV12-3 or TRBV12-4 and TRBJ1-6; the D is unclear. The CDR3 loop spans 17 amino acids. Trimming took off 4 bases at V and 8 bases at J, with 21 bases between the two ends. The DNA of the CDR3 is TGTGCCAGCAGTTCCCAACGTTCACTGGAGAGGGATTCACCCCTCCACTTT. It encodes CASSSQRSLERDSPLHF.

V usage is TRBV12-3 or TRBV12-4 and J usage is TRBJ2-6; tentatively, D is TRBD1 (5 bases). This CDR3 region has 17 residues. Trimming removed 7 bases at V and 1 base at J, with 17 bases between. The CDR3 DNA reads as TGTGCCAGCACTCCAGAGGCAGGGCGTTCTGGGGCCAACGTCCTGACTTTC. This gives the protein CASTPEAGRSGANVLTF.

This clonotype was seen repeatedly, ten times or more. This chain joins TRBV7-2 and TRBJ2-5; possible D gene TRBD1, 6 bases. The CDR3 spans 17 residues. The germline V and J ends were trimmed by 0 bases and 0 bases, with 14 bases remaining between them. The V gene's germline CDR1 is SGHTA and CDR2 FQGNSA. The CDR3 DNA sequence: TGTGCCAGCAGCTTAGCCGGGTGGGGGCCCGACCAAGAGACCCAGTACTTC. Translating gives CASSLAGWGPDQETQYF. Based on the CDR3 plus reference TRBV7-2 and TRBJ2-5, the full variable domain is GAGVSQSPSNKVTEKGKDVELRCDPISGHTALYWYRQSLGQGLEFLIYFQGNSAPDKSGLPSDRFSAERTGGSVSTLTIQRTQQEDSAVYLCASSLAGWGPDQETQYFGPGTRLLVL.

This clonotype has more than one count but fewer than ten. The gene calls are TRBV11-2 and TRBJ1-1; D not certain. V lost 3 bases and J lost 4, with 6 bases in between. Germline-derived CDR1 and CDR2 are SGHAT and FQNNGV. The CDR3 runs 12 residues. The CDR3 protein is CASSFVGTEAFF. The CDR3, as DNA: TGTGCCAGCAGCTTTGTCGGCACTGAAGCTTTCTTT.

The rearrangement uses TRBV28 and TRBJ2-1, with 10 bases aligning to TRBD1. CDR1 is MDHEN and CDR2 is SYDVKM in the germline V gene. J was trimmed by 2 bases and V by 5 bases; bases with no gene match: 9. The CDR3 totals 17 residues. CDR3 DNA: TGTGCCAGCAGTCCCTGGGACAGGGGACCAACCTACAATGAGCAGTTCTTC. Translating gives CASSPWDRGPTYNEQFF. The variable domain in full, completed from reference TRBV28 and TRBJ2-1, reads DVKVTQSSRYLVKRTGEKVFLECVQDMDHENMFWYRQDPGLGLRLIYFSYDVKMKEKGDIPEGYSVSREKKERFSLILESASTNQTSMYLCASSPWDRGPTYNEQFFGPGTRLTVL.

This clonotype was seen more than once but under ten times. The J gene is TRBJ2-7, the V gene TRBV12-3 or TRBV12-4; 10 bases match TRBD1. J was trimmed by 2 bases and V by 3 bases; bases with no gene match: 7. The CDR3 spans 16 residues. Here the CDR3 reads CASSFGTGVPTYEQYF. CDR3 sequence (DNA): TGTGCCAGCAGTTTTGGGACAGGGGTCCCTACCTACGAGCAGTACTTC.

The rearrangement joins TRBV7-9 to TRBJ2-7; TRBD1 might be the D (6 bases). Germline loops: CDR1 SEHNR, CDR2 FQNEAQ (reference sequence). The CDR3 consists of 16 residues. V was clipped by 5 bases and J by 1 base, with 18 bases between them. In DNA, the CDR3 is TGTGCCAGCAGCCCAAGGGGGTCAGTCAGTTCCTACGAGCAGTACTTC. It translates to CASSPRGSVSSYEQYF.

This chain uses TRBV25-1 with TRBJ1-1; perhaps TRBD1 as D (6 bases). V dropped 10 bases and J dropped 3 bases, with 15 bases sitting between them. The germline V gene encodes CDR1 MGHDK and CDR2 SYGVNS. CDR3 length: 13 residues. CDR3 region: CATKWGGHTEAFF. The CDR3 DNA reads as TGTGCCACTAAATGGGGGGGGCACACTGAAGCTTTCTTT.

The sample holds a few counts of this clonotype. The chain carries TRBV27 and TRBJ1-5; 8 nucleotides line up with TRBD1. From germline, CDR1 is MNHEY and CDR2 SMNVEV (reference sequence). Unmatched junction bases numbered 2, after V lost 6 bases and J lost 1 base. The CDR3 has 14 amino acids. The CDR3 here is CASRWTGSNQPQHF. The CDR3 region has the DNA TGTGCCAGCAGATGGACAGGGAGCAATCAGCCCCAGCATTTT.

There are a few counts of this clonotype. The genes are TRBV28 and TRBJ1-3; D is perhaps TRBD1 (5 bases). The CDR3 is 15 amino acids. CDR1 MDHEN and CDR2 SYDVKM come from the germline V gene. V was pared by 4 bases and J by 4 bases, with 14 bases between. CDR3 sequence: CASSSGRDYGNTIYF. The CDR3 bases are TGTGCCAGCAGTTCCGGACGGGACTACGGAAACACCATATATTTT.

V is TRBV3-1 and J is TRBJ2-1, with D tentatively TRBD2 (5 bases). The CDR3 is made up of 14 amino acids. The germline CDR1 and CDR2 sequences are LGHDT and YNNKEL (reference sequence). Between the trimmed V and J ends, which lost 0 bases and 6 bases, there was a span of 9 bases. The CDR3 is CASSQDIGGNEQFF. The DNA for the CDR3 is TGTGCCAGCAGCCAAGATATAGGAGGCAATGAGCAGTTCTTC.

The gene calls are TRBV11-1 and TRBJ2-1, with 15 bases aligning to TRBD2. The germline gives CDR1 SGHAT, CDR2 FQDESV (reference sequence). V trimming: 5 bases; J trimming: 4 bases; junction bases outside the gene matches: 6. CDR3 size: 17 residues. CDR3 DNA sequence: TGTGCCAGCAGCCCGGGACTAGCGGGAGGAGAGTACAATGAGCAGTTCTTC. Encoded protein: CASSPGLAGGEYNEQFF.

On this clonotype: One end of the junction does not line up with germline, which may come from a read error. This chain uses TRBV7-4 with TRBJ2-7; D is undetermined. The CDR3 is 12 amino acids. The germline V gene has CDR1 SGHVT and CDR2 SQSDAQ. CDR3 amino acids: CASSLGRGEPYF. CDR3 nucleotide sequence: TGTGCCAGCAGCTTAGGGAGAGGCGAGCCGTACTTC.

CDR3 amino acids: CASSLDPAQYF. In DNA form, the CDR3 reads TGTGCCAGCAGCTTAGACCCCGCCCAGTACTTC. The rearrangement links TRBV7-8 to TRBJ2-5; no clear D gene. Between the trimmed V and J ends, which lost 1 base and 9 bases, there was a span of 6 bases. Germline V gene sequence: CDR1 SGHVS, CDR2 FQNEAQ. The CDR3 sequence is 11 residues long.

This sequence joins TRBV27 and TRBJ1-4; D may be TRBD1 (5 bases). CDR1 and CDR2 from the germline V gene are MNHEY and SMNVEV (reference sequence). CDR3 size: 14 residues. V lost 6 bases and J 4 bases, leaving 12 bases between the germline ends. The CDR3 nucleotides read TGTGCCAGCAGCTCCAGGGTCGGTAATGAAAAACTGTTTTTT. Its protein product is CASSSRVGNEKLFF.

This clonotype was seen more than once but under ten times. The CDR3 protein is CASSLKGLRTDTQYF. The DNA of the CDR3 is TGTGCCAGCAGCTTAAAAGGACTTCGCACAGATACGCAGTATTTT. The rearrangement links TRBV7-3 to TRBJ2-3; D is perhaps TRBD2 (5 bases). CDR1 is SGHTA, CDR2 FQGTGA, per germline. The CDR3 runs 15 residues. The V and J ends lost 1 base and 1 base respectively, with 9 bases between them.

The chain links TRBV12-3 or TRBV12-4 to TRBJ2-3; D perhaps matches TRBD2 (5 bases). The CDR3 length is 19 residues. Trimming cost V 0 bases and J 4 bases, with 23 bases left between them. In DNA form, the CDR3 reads TGTGCCAGCAGTTTAGCTTCCCTTAGCGTGAATATCCGACCAGATACGCAGTATTTT. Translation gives CASSLASLSVNIRPDTQYF.

DNA for the CDR3: TGCGCCAGCAGCCAAGACTGGGGACTATCGGGCGAGCAGTACTTC. This encodes CASSQDWGLSGEQYF. V is TRBV4-1 and J is TRBJ2-7, with 7 nucleotides matching TRBD2. Germline V gene sequence: CDR1 MGHRA, CDR2 YSYEKL. CDR3 length: 15 residues. Trimming took 0 bases from V and 6 from J; bases not matched to a gene: 8.

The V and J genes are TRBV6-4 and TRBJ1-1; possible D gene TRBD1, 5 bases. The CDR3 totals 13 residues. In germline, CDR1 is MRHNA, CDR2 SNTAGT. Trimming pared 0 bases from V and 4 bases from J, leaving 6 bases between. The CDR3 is CASSDSRGTEAFF. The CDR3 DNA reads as TGTGCCAGCAGTGACTCAAGGGGCACTGAAGCTTTCTTT.